This is a list of T cell receptor beta chains from one sample in a study of blood T cell repertoires in COVID-19. TCRdb's table, derived via immunoSEQ multiplex PCR, lists solely in-frame clones and lacks some. The sample yields fewer than 100,000 clones, 90% seen once. Specimen: peripheral blood. The receptors originated from an elderly woman with acute or convalescent COVID-19. The CDR3 runs from the conserved cysteine through the conserved F or W. Each record gives: CDR3 length, D gene, J gene, clone size, V gene, CDR3 DNA, CDR3 protein. D genes are given only for firm matches. Where a row states a size, it is once, few, many or the class of an expanded clone; other rows omit it.

cdr3_length: 16
d_call: NA
j_call: TRBJ1-6
clone_size: NA
v_call: TRBV24-1
cdr3_nt: TGTGCCACCAGTGGCCCACAACAGGGCCCAGGGACACCCCTCCACTTT
cdr3_aa: CATSGPQQGPGTPLHF

cdr3_length: 17
d_call: NA
j_call: TRBJ1-6
clone_size: NA
v_call: TRBV9
cdr3_nt: TGTGCCAGCAGCCCGGCAGGGTCAAGCTCCTATAATTCACCCCTCCACTTT
cdr3_aa: CASSPAGSSSYNSPLHF

cdr3_length: 13
d_call: NA
j_call: TRBJ1-2
clone_size: NA
v_call: TRBV29-1
cdr3_nt: TGCAGCGTTGGGGAGGGGATGGGCTATGGCTACACCTTC
cdr3_aa: CSVGEGMGYGYTF

cdr3_length: 15
d_call: TRBD1
j_call: TRBJ1-2
clone_size: NA
v_call: TRBV5-5
cdr3_nt: TGTGCCAGCAGCGGAGGGGACAGGGGCAACTATGGCTACACCTTC
cdr3_aa: CASSGGDRGNYGYTF

cdr3_length: 13
d_call: NA
j_call: TRBJ2-7
clone_size: once
v_call: TRBV18
cdr3_nt: TGTGCCAGCTCACCAACCAGGGACTACGAGCAGTACTTC
cdr3_aa: CASSPTRDYEQYF

cdr3_length: 13
d_call: TRBD2
j_call: TRBJ2-2
clone_size: NA
v_call: TRBV25-1
cdr3_nt: TGTGCCAGCAGTGAACGATGGGCGGGAGGGCTGTTTTTT
cdr3_aa: CASSERWAGGLFF

cdr3_length: 11
d_call: NA
j_call: TRBJ1-1
clone_size: NA
v_call: TRBV7-9
cdr3_nt: TGTGCCAGCAGGCTAACAGGGGAAGCTTTCTTT
cdr3_aa: CASRLTGEAFF

cdr3_length: 13
d_call: NA
j_call: TRBJ2-7
clone_size: NA
v_call: TRBV10-2
cdr3_nt: TGCGCCAGCAAAGTGGGCGTGTCCTACGAGCAGTACTTC
cdr3_aa: CASKVGVSYEQYF

cdr3_length: 12
d_call: NA
j_call: TRBJ2-7
clone_size: NA
v_call: TRBV7-2
cdr3_nt: TGTGCCAGCAGCCGGCGGGGCTACGAGCAGTACTTC
cdr3_aa: CASSRRGYEQYF

cdr3_length: 13
d_call: NA
j_call: TRBJ1-5
clone_size: NA
v_call: TRBV18
cdr3_nt: TGTGCCAGCTCACTCGACAGGCGGGAGCCCCAGCATTTT
cdr3_aa: CASSLDRREPQHF

cdr3_length: 11
d_call: NA
j_call: TRBJ2-7
clone_size: NA
v_call: TRBV21-1
cdr3_nt: TGTGCCAGCAGCACGGGTGACCAGCAGTACTTC
cdr3_aa: CASSTGDQQYF

cdr3_length: 14
d_call: NA
j_call: TRBJ1-1
clone_size: once
v_call: TRBV7-2
cdr3_nt: TGTGCCAGCAGCCAAGGGTGGGGCAACACTGAAGCTTTCTTT
cdr3_aa: CASSQGWGNTEAFF

cdr3_length: 15
d_call: NA
j_call: TRBJ1-1
clone_size: NA
v_call: TRBV7-9
cdr3_nt: TGTGCCAGCAGCTTTTGGAAGGGGGAGAAGACTGAAGCTTTCTTT
cdr3_aa: CASSFWKGEKTEAFF

cdr3_length: 13
d_call: NA
j_call: TRBJ2-7
clone_size: NA
v_call: TRBV2
cdr3_nt: TGTGCCAGCAGGCGGACAGCTACCTACGAGCAGTACTTC
cdr3_aa: CASRRTATYEQYF

cdr3_length: 13
d_call: NA
j_call: TRBJ1-2
clone_size: NA
v_call: TRBV6-6
cdr3_nt: TGTGCCAGCAGTTCTCAGGGGATGTATGGCTACACCTTC
cdr3_aa: CASSSQGMYGYTF

cdr3_length: 14
d_call: TRBD1
j_call: TRBJ1-1
clone_size: NA
v_call: TRBV5-4
cdr3_nt: TGTGCCAGCAGCCGGACAGGGGGAAACACTGAAGCTTTCTTT
cdr3_aa: CASSRTGGNTEAFF

cdr3_length: 19
d_call: TRBD2
j_call: TRBJ2-4
clone_size: once
v_call: TRBV6-2/TRBV6-3
cdr3_nt: TGTGCCAGCAGTCCACCTTTCCTCATAGCGGGGGGAGCCAAAAACATTCAGTACTTC
cdr3_aa: CASSPPFLIAGGAKNIQYF

cdr3_length: 13
d_call: TRBD2
j_call: TRBJ2-1
clone_size: NA
v_call: TRBV5-5
cdr3_nt: TGTGCCAGCAGCAGCCTAGCGGGCAATGAGCAGTTCTTC
cdr3_aa: CASSSLAGNEQFF

cdr3_length: 15
d_call: TRBD1
j_call: TRBJ1-2
clone_size: NA
v_call: TRBV6-5
cdr3_nt: TGTGCCAGCACCCTCAGACAGGGGGCATCCTATGGCTACACCTTC
cdr3_aa: CASTLRQGASYGYTF

cdr3_length: 12
d_call: TRBD1
j_call: TRBJ1-5
clone_size: NA
v_call: TRBV28
cdr3_nt: TGTGCCACCGAGGACAGGGGACAGCCCCAGCATTTT
cdr3_aa: CATEDRGQPQHF

cdr3_length: 15
d_call: NA
j_call: TRBJ2-3
clone_size: NA
v_call: TRBV6-2/TRBV6-3
cdr3_nt: TGTGCCAGCAGTGACCGGCAGGGGCCCACAGATACGCAGTATTTT
cdr3_aa: CASSDRQGPTDTQYF

cdr3_length: 15
d_call: NA
j_call: TRBJ1-3
clone_size: NA
v_call: TRBV6-5
cdr3_nt: TGTGCCAGCAGCCGAGGTGACAGCTCTGGAAACACCATATATTTT
cdr3_aa: CASSRGDSSGNTIYF

cdr3_length: 16
d_call: NA
j_call: TRBJ1-5
clone_size: NA
v_call: TRBV21-1
cdr3_nt: TGTGCCAGCAGCCCCAGGGGGAGGACAGCTGATCAGCCCCAGCATTTT
cdr3_aa: CASSPRGRTADQPQHF

cdr3_length: 15
d_call: TRBD1
j_call: TRBJ1-1
clone_size: NA
v_call: TRBV5-4
cdr3_nt: TGTGCCAGCAGCTTGACCCGGGACAGCCTCACTGAAGCTTTCTTT
cdr3_aa: CASSLTRDSLTEAFF

cdr3_length: 14
d_call: TRBD2
j_call: TRBJ2-5
clone_size: NA
v_call: TRBV28
cdr3_nt: TGTGGCCATAGGAGCGGGGGGGCCGGAGAGACCCAGTACTTC
cdr3_aa: CGHRSGGAGETQYF

cdr3_length: 14
d_call: NA
j_call: TRBJ1-5
clone_size: NA
v_call: TRBV5-1
cdr3_nt: TGCGCCAGCAGTCCTCAGGGTCGCAATCAGCCCCAGCATTTT
cdr3_aa: CASSPQGRNQPQHF

cdr3_length: 13
d_call: NA
j_call: TRBJ1-5
clone_size: NA
v_call: TRBV19
cdr3_nt: TGTGCCAGTAGTATGAGGGGAGGGCAGCCCCAGCATTTT
cdr3_aa: CASSMRGGQPQHF

cdr3_length: 14
d_call: NA
j_call: TRBJ1-2
clone_size: NA
v_call: TRBV5-1
cdr3_nt: TGCGCCAGCAGCCTAGAGAGGTCTAACTATGGCTACACCTTC
cdr3_aa: CASSLERSNYGYTF

cdr3_length: 16
d_call: TRBD2
j_call: TRBJ2-3
clone_size: NA
v_call: TRBV9
cdr3_nt: TGTGCCAGCAGCCACCGAGGAGCGGGAGTTGGAGATACGCAGTATTTT
cdr3_aa: CASSHRGAGVGDTQYF

cdr3_length: 16
d_call: NA
j_call: TRBJ2-3
clone_size: NA
v_call: TRBV7-3
cdr3_nt: TGTGCCAGCAGCTCAACGGGACACGGGGGCACAGATACGCAGTATTTT
cdr3_aa: CASSSTGHGGTDTQYF

cdr3_length: 14
d_call: NA
j_call: TRBJ2-7
clone_size: NA
v_call: TRBV5-1
cdr3_nt: TGCGCCAGCAGCTCGGCAGGGAAGGTGGCCGAGCAGTACTTC
cdr3_aa: CASSSAGKVAEQYF

cdr3_length: 15
d_call: NA
j_call: TRBJ2-7
clone_size: NA
v_call: TRBV4-3
cdr3_nt: TGCGCCAGCAGCCAATATCGGGGGGCCCCCTACGAGCAGTACTTC
cdr3_aa: CASSQYRGAPYEQYF

cdr3_length: 16
d_call: TRBD2
j_call: TRBJ2-3
clone_size: NA
v_call: TRBV4-3
cdr3_nt: TGCGCCAGCAGCGCGGCCCCGCGGGGGGGTGCAGATACGCAGTATTTT
cdr3_aa: CASSAAPRGGADTQYF

cdr3_length: 15
d_call: TRBD2
j_call: TRBJ2-1
clone_size: NA
v_call: TRBV7-6
cdr3_nt: TGTGCCAGCAGCTTAGCAGGACTAGCGGGGGGTGAGCAGTTCTTC
cdr3_aa: CASSLAGLAGGEQFF

cdr3_length: 13
d_call: NA
j_call: TRBJ2-5
clone_size: NA
v_call: TRBV28
cdr3_nt: TGTGCCAGCAGTTTGGGGGGGCGGGAGACCCAGTACTTC
cdr3_aa: CASSLGGRETQYF

cdr3_length: 15
d_call: TRBD1
j_call: TRBJ1-5
clone_size: few
v_call: TRBV6-5
cdr3_nt: TGTGCCAGCAGTTCGCGGGACAGCGATAATCAGCCCCAGCATTTT
cdr3_aa: CASSSRDSDNQPQHF

cdr3_length: 11
d_call: NA
j_call: TRBJ2-7
clone_size: NA
v_call: TRBV12-5
cdr3_nt: TGTGCTAGTGGTCGGGGGTACGAGCAGTACTTC
cdr3_aa: CASGRGYEQYF

cdr3_length: 14
d_call: NA
j_call: TRBJ2-7
clone_size: once
v_call: TRBV7-2
cdr3_nt: TGTGCCAGCAGCTTAGAGGTGGCAGGGAAGGGGAAATACTTC
cdr3_aa: CASSLEVAGKGKYF

cdr3_length: 19
d_call: NA
j_call: TRBJ2-2
clone_size: NA
v_call: TRBV5-1
cdr3_nt: TGCGCCAGCAGCTTAGATGGCAGGGCCGTTGCATTTGGGACCGGGGAGCTGTTTTTT
cdr3_aa: CASSLDGRAVAFGTGELFF

cdr3_length: 16
d_call: TRBD1
j_call: TRBJ2-1
clone_size: NA
v_call: TRBV5-1
cdr3_nt: TGCGCCAGCAGTACCCCACAGGGGGGTTCCTACAATGAGCAGTTCTTC
cdr3_aa: CASSTPQGGSYNEQFF

cdr3_length: 15
d_call: TRBD2
j_call: TRBJ2-7
clone_size: NA
v_call: TRBV4-2
cdr3_nt: TGTGCCAGCAGCCGCGGGACTAGCGGGACCTACGAGCAGTACTTC
cdr3_aa: CASSRGTSGTYEQYF

cdr3_length: 13
d_call: NA
j_call: TRBJ1-2
clone_size: NA
v_call: TRBV7-2
cdr3_nt: TGTGCCAGCAGCTTGGCCGGGGTCTATGGCTACACCTTC
cdr3_aa: CASSLAGVYGYTF

cdr3_length: 14
d_call: TRBD1
j_call: TRBJ2-7
clone_size: NA
v_call: TRBV28
cdr3_nt: TGTGCCAGCAGTTCAGGACAGGGGTTCTACGAGCAGTACTTC
cdr3_aa: CASSSGQGFYEQYF

cdr3_length: 14
d_call: NA
j_call: TRBJ2-6
clone_size: NA
v_call: TRBV29-1
cdr3_nt: TGCAGCGTTGAATCGGGGTCTGGGGCCAACGTCCTGACTTTC
cdr3_aa: CSVESGSGANVLTF

cdr3_length: 19
d_call: TRBD2
j_call: TRBJ2-7
clone_size: NA
v_call: TRBV4-2
cdr3_nt: TGTGCCAGCAGCCAAGATCTGACTAGCGGGGGGGCGAGGCGCTACGAGCAGTACTTC
cdr3_aa: CASSQDLTSGGARRYEQYF

cdr3_length: 13
d_call: TRBD2
j_call: TRBJ2-5
clone_size: NA
v_call: TRBV2
cdr3_nt: TGTGCCAGCAGTACTAGCGGCCAAGAGACCCAGTACTTC
cdr3_aa: CASSTSGQETQYF

cdr3_length: 14
d_call: TRBD1
j_call: TRBJ1-2
clone_size: NA
v_call: TRBV5-1
cdr3_nt: TGCGCCAGCAGCTTGGAGGGGACAGGGAATGGCTACACCTTC
cdr3_aa: CASSLEGTGNGYTF

cdr3_length: 19
d_call: NA
j_call: TRBJ1-6
clone_size: NA
v_call: TRBV6-4
cdr3_nt: TGTGCCAGCAGTGACCCTCCCCCAACGCGGGGCTCCTATAATTCACCCCTCCACTTT
cdr3_aa: CASSDPPPTRGSYNSPLHF

cdr3_length: 14
d_call: TRBD1
j_call: TRBJ1-2
clone_size: NA
v_call: TRBV19
cdr3_nt: TGTGCCAGTAGCCCCGGACAGGGGGGCTATGGCTACACCTTC
cdr3_aa: CASSPGQGGYGYTF

cdr3_length: 14
d_call: NA
j_call: TRBJ2-1
clone_size: NA
v_call: TRBV7-9
cdr3_nt: TGTGCCAGCAGGTGGCAACAGGTTGGCAATGAGCAGTTCTTC
cdr3_aa: CASRWQQVGNEQFF

cdr3_length: 15
d_call: NA
j_call: TRBJ1-5
clone_size: NA
v_call: TRBV7-2
cdr3_nt: TGTGCCAGCAGCTTAGAGGCAGGGGTCCATCAGCCCCAGCATTTT
cdr3_aa: CASSLEAGVHQPQHF

cdr3_length: 14
d_call: TRBD1
j_call: TRBJ1-1
clone_size: NA
v_call: TRBV6-5
cdr3_nt: TGTGCCAGCAGTAGACAGGGGGCGTACACTGAAGCTTTCTTT
cdr3_aa: CASSRQGAYTEAFF

cdr3_length: 15
d_call: TRBD1
j_call: TRBJ2-7
clone_size: NA
v_call: TRBV24-1
cdr3_nt: TGTGCCACCAGTGAAAACGGACAGGGGATCTACGAGCAGTACTTC
cdr3_aa: CATSENGQGIYEQYF

cdr3_length: 13
d_call: NA
j_call: TRBJ2-7
clone_size: once
v_call: TRBV12-3/TRBV12-4
cdr3_nt: TGTGCCAGCAGTGGCGCGGTTTCCTACGAGCAGTACTTC
cdr3_aa: CASSGAVSYEQYF

cdr3_length: 13
d_call: TRBD1
j_call: TRBJ1-6
clone_size: NA
v_call: TRBV7-9
cdr3_nt: TGTGCCAGCAGCAGGACAGGGGAGCATCTCCTCCACTTT
cdr3_aa: CASSRTGEHLLHF